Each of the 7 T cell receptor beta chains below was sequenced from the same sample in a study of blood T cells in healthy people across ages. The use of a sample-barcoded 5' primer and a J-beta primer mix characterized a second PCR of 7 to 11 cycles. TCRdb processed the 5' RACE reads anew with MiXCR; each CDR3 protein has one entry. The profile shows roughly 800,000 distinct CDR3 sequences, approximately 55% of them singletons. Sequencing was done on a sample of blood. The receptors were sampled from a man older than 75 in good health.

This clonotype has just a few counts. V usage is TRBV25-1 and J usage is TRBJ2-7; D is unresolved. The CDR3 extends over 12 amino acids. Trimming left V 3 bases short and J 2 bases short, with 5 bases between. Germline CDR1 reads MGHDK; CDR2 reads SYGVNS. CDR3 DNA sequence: TGTGCCAGCAGTGATTCTCCCTACGAGCAGTACTTC. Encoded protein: CASSDSPYEQYF.

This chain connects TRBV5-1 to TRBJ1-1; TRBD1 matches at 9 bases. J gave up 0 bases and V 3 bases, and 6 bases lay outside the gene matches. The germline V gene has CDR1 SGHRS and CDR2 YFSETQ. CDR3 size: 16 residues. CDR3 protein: CASSSGQGRLNTEAFF. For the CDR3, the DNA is TGCGCCAGCAGCTCGGGACAGGGAAGGCTGAACACTGAAGCTTTCTTT.

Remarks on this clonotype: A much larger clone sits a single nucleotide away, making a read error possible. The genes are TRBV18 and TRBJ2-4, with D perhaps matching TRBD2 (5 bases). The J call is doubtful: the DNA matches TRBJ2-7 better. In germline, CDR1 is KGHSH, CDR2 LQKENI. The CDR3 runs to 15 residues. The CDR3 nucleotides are TGTGCCTGCTCACCACCCGGACTGGATAGTTACGAGCAGTACTTC. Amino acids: CACSPPGLDSYEQYF.

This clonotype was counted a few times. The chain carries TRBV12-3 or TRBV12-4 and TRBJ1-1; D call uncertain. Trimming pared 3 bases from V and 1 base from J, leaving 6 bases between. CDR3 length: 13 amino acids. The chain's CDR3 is CASSLAQNTEAFF. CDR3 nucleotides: TGTGCCAGCAGTTTGGCCCAGAACACTGAAGCTTTCTTT.

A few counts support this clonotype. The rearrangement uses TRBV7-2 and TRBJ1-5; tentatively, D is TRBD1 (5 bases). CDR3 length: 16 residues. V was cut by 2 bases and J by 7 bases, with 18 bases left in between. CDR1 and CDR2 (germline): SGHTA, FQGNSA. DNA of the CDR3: TGTGCCAGCAGCTTAACTTCTGATTCAGGGAGACAGCCCCAGCATTTT. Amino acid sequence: CASSLTSDSGRQPQHF.

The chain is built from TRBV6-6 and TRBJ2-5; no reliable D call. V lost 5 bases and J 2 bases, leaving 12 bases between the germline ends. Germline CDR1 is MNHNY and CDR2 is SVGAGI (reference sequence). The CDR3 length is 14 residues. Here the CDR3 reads CASSQIRRQETQYF. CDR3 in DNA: TGTGCCAGCAGTCAGATACGACGGCAAGAGACCCAGTACTTC.

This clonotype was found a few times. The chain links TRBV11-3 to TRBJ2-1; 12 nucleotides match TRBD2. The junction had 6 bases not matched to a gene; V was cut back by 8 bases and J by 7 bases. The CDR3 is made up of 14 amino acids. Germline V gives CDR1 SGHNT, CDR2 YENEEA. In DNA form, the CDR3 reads TGTGCCAGCTCCACTAGCGGGAGGCCGAATGAGCAGTTCTTC. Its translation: CASSTSGRPNEQFF.